The sequence of this TCR beta chain was determined in a study of T cell responses to AZD1222 COVID-19 vaccine. Findings and limits, study-wide: Clonal diversity was possibly underestimated, and the donors were mostly white British, with more females.

Trimming shortened V by 4 bases and J by 1 base, and 9 bases separated the two germline ends. The CDR3 is 14 amino acids. Germline V gene lookup returns CDR1 MNHEY and CDR2 SVGAGI. Measured with immunoSEQ multiplex PCR; TCRdb has only the in-frame clones, and not every one. The sample holds more than 100,000 clones, around 86% seen once. Worth noting for this clone: Its antigen remains unknown.

This sample comprised peripheral blood, obtained on day 0 of AZD1222 vaccination. The chain joins TRBV6-5 to TRBJ2-3; D not certain. The TCR originated in an adult in good health. Here the CDR3 reads CASSSRWGTDTQYF. In nucleotides, the CDR3 is TGTGCCAGCAGTTCACGATGGGGCACAGATACGCAGTATTTT.